The text below deals with one T cell receptor (beta chain). Its target is unknown. This record belongs to a study of T cells in Graves' hyperthyroidism and ophthalmopathy. Notes on the study in general: Among clonotypes expanded in thyroid above 0.001, most were also found in blood.

What was amplified from RNA transcripts were TCR beta CDR3 regions. A first-round RT-PCR of the TCR CDR3 used the HTBI primer set. Using its own MiXCR run on the multiplex PCR reads, TCRdb lists one record per CDR3 protein. The table shows hundreds of thousands of distinct CDR3 sequences, with roughly 14% occurring only once. The CDR3 has 16 amino acids. Looked up from germline, CDR1 is PRHDT and CDR2 is FYEKMQ (reference sequence). Trimming cost V 5 bases and J 4 bases, with 18 bases left between them. Each diagnosis drew on symptoms, thyroxine, TRAb, thyroid ultrasound and orbital computed tomography findings.

The clonotype originates from a woman in her twenties or thirties with Graves' hyperthyroidism. The rearrangement links TRBV13 to TRBJ1-3; D is ambiguous. Sequenced sample: blood. Written as DNA, the CDR3 is TGTGCCAGCAGCCTCCGGCCCGGCTCCCAGGGAAACACCATATATTTT. Its translation is CASSLRPGSQGNTIYF.